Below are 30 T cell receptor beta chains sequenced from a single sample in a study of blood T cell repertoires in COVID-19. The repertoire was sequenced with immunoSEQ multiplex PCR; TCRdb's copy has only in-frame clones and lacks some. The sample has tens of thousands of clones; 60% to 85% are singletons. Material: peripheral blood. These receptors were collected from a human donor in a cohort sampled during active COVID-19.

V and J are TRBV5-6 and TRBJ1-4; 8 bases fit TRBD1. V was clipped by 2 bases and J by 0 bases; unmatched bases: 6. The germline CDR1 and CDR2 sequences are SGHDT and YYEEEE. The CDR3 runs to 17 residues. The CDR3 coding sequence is TGTGCCAGCAGCTTCGGACAGGGCCTTGCAACTAATGAAAAACTGTTTTTT. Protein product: CASSFGQGLATNEKLFF.

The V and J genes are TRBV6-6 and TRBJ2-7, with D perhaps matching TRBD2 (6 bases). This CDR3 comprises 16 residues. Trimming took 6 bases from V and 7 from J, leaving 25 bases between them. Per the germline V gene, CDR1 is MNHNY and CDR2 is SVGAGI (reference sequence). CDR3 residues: CASRLRGAGGGGEQYF. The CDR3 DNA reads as TGTGCCAGCAGATTACGAGGCGCGGGCGGAGGAGGGGAGCAGTACTTC.

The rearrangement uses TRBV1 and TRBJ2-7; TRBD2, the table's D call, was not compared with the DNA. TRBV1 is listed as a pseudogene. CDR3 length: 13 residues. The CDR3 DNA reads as TGCACCAGCGGCGGGGGGCCTGTGGGAGAGCAGTACTTC. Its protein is CTSGGGPVGEQYF.

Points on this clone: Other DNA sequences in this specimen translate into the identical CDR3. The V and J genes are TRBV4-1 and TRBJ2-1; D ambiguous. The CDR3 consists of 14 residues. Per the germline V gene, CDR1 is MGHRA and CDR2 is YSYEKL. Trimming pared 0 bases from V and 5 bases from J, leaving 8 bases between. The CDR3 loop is CASSQDPTDNEQFF. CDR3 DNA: TGCGCCAGCAGCCAAGATCCCACTGACAATGAGCAGTTCTTC.

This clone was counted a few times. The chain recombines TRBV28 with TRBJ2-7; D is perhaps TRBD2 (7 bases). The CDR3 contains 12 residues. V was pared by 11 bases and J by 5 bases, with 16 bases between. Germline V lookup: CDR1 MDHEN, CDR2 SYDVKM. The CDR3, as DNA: TGTGCCGAGGGGGGGACGGTAGACGAGCAGTACTTC. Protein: CAEGGTVDEQYF. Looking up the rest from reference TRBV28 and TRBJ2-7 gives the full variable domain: DVKVTQSSRYLVKRTGEKVFLECVQDMDHENMFWYRQDPGLGLRLIYFSYDVKMKEKGDIPEGYSVSREKKERFSLILESASTNQTSMYLCAEGGTVDEQYFGPGTRLTVT.

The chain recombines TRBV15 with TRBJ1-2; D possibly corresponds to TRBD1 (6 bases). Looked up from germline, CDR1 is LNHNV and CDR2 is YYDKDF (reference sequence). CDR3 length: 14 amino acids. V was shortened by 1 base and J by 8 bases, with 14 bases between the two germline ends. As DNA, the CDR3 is TGTGCCACCAGCAGAGGGGGACAAGGTGGGGGCTACACCTTC. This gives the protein CATSRGGQGGGYTF. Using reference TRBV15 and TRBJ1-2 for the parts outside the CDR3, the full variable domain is DAMVIQNPRYQVTQFGKPVTLSCSQTLNHNVMYWYQQKSSQAPKLLFHYYDKDFNNEADTPDNFQSRRPNTSFCFLDIRSPGLGDTAMYLCATSRGGQGGGYTFGSGTRLTVV.

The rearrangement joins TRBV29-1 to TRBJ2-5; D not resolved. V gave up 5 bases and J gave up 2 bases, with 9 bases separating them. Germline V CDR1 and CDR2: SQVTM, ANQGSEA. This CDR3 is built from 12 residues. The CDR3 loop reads CSVSHGQETQYF. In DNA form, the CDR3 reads TGCAGCGTTAGTCACGGGCAAGAGACCCAGTACTTC.

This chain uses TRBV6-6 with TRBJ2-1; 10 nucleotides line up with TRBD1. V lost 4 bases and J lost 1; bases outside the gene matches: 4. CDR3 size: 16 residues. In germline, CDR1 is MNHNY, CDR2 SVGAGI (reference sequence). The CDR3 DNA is TGTGCCAGCAGTTCGGACAGGGGGATTTCCTACAATGAGCAGTTCTTC. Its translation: CASSSDRGISYNEQFF.

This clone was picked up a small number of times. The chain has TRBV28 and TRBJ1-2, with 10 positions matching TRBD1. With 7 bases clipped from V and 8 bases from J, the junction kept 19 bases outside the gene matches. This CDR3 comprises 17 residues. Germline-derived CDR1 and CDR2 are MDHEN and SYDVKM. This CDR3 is CASKLPGTGVPSRGYTF. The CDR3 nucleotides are TGTGCCAGCAAACTCCCCGGGACAGGGGTTCCCTCTAGAGGCTACACCTTC.

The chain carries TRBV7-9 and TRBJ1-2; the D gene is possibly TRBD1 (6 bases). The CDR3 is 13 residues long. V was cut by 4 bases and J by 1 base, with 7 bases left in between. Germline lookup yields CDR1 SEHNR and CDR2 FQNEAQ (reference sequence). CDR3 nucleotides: TGTGCCAGCAGCTCACAGGGTAACTATGGCTACACCTTC. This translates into CASSSQGNYGYTF.

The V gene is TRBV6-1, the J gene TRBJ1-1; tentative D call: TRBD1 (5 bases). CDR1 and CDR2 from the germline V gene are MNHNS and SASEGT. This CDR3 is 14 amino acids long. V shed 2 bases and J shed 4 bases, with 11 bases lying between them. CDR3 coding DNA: TGTGCCAGCAGTGAACAGGGTGGGGTCACTGAAGCTTTCTTT. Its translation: CASSEQGGVTEAFF.

CDR3 amino acids: CASSQPGHSYYEQYF. CDR3 nucleotide sequence: TGTGCCAGCAGCCAACCGGGACACTCTTACTACGAGCAGTACTTC. The chain joins TRBV3-1 (or the pseudogene TRBV3-2) to TRBJ2-7; a weak D match, TRBD1 (6 bases). CDR1 LGHDT and CDR2 YNNKEL come from the germline V gene (reference sequence). Trimming removed 2 bases at V and 3 bases at J, with 14 bases between. The CDR3 runs to 15 residues.

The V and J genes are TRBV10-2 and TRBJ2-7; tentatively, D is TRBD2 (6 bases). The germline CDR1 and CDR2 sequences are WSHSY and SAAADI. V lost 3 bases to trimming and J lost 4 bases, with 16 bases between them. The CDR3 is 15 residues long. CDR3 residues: CASSDSTGLRYEQYV. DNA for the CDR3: TGCGCCAGCAGTGACTCAACGGGACTGAGGTACGAGCAGTACGTC.

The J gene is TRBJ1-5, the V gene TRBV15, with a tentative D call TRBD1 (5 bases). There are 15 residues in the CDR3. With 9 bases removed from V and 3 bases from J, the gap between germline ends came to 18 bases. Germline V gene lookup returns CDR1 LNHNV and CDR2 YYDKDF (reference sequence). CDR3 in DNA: TGTGCCACTAGTAACCAGGGATCACTCAATCAGCCCCAGCATTTT. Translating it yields CATSNQGSLNQPQHF.

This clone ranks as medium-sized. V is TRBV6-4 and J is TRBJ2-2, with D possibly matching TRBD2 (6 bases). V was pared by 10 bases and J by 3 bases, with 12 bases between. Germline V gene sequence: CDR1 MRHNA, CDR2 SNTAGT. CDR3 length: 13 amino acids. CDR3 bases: TGTGCCACCCAGGAGGGAGACACCGGGGAGCTGTTTTTT. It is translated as CATQEGDTGELFF.

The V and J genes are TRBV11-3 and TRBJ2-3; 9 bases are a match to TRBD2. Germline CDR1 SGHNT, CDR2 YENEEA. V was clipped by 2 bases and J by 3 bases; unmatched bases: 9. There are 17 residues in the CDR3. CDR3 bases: TGTGCCAGCAGCTTATCCCCCGAGGCGGGAGGGACAGATACGCAGTATTTT. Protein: CASSLSPEAGGTDTQYF.

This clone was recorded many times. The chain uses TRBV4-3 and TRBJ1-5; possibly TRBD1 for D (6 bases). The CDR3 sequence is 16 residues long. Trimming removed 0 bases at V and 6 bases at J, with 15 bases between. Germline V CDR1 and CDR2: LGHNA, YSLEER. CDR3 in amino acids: CASSQDRGGLGQPQHF. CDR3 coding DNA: TGCGCCAGCAGCCAAGACCGAGGGGGATTGGGTCAGCCCCAGCATTTT.

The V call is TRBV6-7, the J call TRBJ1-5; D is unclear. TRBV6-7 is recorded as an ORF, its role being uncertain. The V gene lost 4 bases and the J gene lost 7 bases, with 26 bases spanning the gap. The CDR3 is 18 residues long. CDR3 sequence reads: CASSLRRSHITIDQPQHF. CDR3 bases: TGTGCCAGCAGTTTACGGAGGTCGCACATAACCATCGACCAGCCCCAGCATTTT.

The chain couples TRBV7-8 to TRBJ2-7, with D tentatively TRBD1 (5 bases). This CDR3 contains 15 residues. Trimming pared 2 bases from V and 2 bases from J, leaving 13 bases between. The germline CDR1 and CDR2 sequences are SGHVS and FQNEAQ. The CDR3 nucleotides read TGTGCCAGCAGCTTACAGGGATCCAACACCTACGAGCAGTACGTC. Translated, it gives CASSLQGSNTYEQYV.

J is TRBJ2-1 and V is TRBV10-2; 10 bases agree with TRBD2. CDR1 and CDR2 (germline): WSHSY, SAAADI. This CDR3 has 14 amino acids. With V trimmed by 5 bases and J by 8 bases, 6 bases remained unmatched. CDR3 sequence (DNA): TGCGCCAGCAGTCGACTAGCGGGTAGCGATGAGCAGTTCTTC. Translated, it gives CASSRLAGSDEQFF.

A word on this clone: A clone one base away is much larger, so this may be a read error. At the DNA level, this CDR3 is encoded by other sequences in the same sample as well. CDR3 coding DNA: TGTGCCAGCAGCGTAGTTAGCGGGGAGCTGTTTTTT. Protein sequence: CASSVVSGELFF. The rearrangement links TRBV9 to TRBJ2-2; D ambiguous. This CDR3 spans 12 amino acids. The V gene lost 0 bases and the J gene lost 7 bases, with 4 bases spanning the gap. Germline loops: CDR1 SGDLS, CDR2 YYNGEE.

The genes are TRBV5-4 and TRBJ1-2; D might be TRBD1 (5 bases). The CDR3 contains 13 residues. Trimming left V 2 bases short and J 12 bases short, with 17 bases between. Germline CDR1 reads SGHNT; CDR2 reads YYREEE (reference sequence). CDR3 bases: TGTGCCAGCAGCTTCTTGATGTCAGGGCTGGACACCTTC. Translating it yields CASSFLMSGLDTF.

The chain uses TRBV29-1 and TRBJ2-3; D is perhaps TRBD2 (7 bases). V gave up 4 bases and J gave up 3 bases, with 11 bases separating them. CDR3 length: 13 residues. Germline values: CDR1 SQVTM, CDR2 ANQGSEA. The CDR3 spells CSVGAGATDTQYF. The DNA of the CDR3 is TGCAGCGTTGGGGCGGGGGCGACAGATACGCAGTATTTT.

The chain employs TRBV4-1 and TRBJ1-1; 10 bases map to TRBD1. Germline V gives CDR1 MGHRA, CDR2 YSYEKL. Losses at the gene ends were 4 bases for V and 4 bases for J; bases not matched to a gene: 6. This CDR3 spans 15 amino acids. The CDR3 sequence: CASSPAGTGATEAFF. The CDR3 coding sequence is TGCGCCAGCAGCCCGGCCGGGACAGGGGCCACTGAAGCTTTCTTT.

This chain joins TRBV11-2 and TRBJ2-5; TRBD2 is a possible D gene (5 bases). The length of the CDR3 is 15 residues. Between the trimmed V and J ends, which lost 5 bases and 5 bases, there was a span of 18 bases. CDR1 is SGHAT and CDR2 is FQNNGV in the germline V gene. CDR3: CASSPTGRGTETQYF. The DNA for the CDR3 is TGTGCCAGCAGCCCCACTGGACGGGGAACGGAGACCCAGTACTTC.

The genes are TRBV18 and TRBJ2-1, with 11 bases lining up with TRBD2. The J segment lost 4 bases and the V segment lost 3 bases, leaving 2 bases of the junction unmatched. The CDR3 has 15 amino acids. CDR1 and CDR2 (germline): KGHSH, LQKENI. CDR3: CASSPLAGGYNEQFF. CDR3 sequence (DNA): TGTGCCAGCTCACCCCTAGCGGGAGGATACAATGAGCAGTTCTTC.

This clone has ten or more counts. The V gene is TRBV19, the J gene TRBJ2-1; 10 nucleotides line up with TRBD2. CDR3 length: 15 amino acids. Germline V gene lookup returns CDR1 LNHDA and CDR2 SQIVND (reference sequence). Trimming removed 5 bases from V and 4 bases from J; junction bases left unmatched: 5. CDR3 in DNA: TGTGCCAGTAGTCCACTAGCGGGGAATTACAATGAGCAGTTCTTC. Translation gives CASSPLAGNYNEQFF.

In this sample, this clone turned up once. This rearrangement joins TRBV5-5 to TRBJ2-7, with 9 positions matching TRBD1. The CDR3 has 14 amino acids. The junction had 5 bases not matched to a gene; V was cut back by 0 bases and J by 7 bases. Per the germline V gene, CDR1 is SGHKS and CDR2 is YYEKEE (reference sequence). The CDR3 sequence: CASSLVWDREEQYV. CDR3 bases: TGTGCCAGCAGCTTGGTCTGGGACAGGGAAGAGCAGTACGTC.

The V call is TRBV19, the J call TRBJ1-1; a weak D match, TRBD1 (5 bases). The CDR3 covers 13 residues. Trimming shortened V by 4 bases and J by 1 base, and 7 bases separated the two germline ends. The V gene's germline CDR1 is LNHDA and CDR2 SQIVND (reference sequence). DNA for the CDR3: TGTGCCAGTAGTACAGGGCCGAACACTGAAGCTTTCTTT. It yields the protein CASSTGPNTEAFF. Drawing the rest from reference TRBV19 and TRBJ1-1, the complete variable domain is DGGITQSPKYLFRKEGQNVTLSCEQNLNHDAMYWYRQDPGQGLRLIYYSQIVNDFQKGDIAEGYSVSREKKESFPLTVTSAQKNPTAFYLCASSTGPNTEAFFGQGTRLTVV.

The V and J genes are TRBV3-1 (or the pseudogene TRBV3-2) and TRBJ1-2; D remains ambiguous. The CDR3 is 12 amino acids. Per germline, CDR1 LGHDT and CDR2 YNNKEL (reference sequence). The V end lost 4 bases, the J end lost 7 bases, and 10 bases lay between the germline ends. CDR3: CASSLGGSGYTF. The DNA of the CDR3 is TGTGCCAGCAGCCTCGGCGGGTCTGGCTACACCTTC.